This T cell receptor beta chain was sequenced in a study of regulatory T cells in long-lasting Graves disease. Study as a whole: Prior antithyroid drug treatment in newly diagnosed Graves' patients lasted under 3 months.

Library construction for TCR beta used iRepertoire HTBI primers and Arm-PCR of CDR3 regions. MiXCR, applied by TCRdb to the multiplex PCR reads, yields one record per CDR3 protein. The table includes roughly 400,000 distinct CDR3 sequences, 15% detected once. There are 15 residues in the CDR3. The germline CDR1 and CDR2 sequences are LNHDA and SQIVND (reference sequence). Trimming stripped 5 bases from V and 0 bases from J, with 14 bases between. The time point was: newly diagnosed GD, antithyroid drugs for less than 3 months. PBMC RNA was the source of the TCR library. This sample was shared with a second study, whose subject was T cells in Graves' hyperthyroidism and ophthalmopathy. As that report states: Aged 18 to 65, the patients had hyperthyroidism that was newly diagnosed and had lasted under 2 months. Blood also carried most thyroid clonotypes expanded above 0.001. Classification by a 13 V-J model distinguished ophthalmopathy from stable hyperthyroidism.

This clonotype was sampled from a woman in her 40s with Graves disease. The chain links TRBV19 to TRBJ2-7; D is possibly TRBD2 (5 bases). The sample consisted of peripheral blood mononuclear cells (PBMCs), taken at new diagnosis, from a patient treated with antithyroid drugs. The CDR3 here is CASSPRGSDSYEQYF. The DNA for the CDR3 is TGTGCCAGTAGTCCTCGAGGTAGCGACTCCTACGAGCAGTACTTC.